This paragraph reports one T cell receptor beta chain. The trim removed 10 bases at V and 7 bases at J, leaving 8 bases unmatched. CDR1 and CDR2 (germline): MNHEY, SVGAGI. The CDR3 contains 14 residues. The data were obtained in a study of control samples from healthy donors and cancer patients. Method: immunoSEQ multiplex PCR; TCRdb's copy keeps in-frame clones and lacks some. In the table there are some 150,000 clones, 94% of which are singletons. Specimen: PBMCs. V gene TRBV6-5 combines with J gene TRBJ1-6; 9 bases line up with TRBD1. The TCR originated in a man aged 55 to 70 with colorectal cancer. The CDR3 nucleotides are TGTGCCATACAGGGGGCGGATTTAAATTCACCCCTCCACTTT. Its translation is CAIQGADLNSPLHF.